This is a list of T cell receptor beta chains from one sample in a study of blood T cell repertoires in COVID-19. Repertoires were generated with immunoSEQ multiplex PCR, while TCRdb's copy carries only in-frame clones and drops some. The sample includes about 81,000 clones, around 80% of them seen just once. What was sequenced was peripheral blood. Receptors were obtained from a human donor in a cohort sampled during active COVID-19. Each CDR3 is given with its conserved first and last residue. The order of the fields is J gene, D gene, clone size, V gene, CDR3 DNA, CDR3 protein. D genes are given only for firm matches. The size of a clone is reported for some rows only, either as once, few or many, or as a class for expanded clones.

>TRBJ2-5|NA|NA|TRBV7-2
TGTGCCAGCAGCTTAGGGTTCGGGGAGACCCAGTACTTC
CASSLGFGETQYF
>TRBJ2-2|NA|NA|TRBV19
TGTGCCAGTAGTTTTGGACAGTCGAACACCGGGGAGCTGTTTTTT
CASSFGQSNTGELFF
>TRBJ2-7|TRBD2|NA|TRBV7-3
TGTGCCAGCAGCCTACTAGCGGGTAGCTCCTACGAGCAGTACTTC
CASSLLAGSSYEQYF
>TRBJ2-3|TRBD2|NA|TRBV4-3
TGCGCCAGCAGCAACATAGCGGGGGTCCGGGTAGATACGCAGTATTTT
CASSNIAGVRVDTQYF
>TRBJ2-7|NA|NA|TRBV4-1
TGCGCCAGCAGCCAAGATTTCTCCAGGGACACCCACGAGCAGTACTTC
CASSQDFSRDTHEQYF
>TRBJ1-4|NA|NA|TRBV11-2
TGTGCCAGCAGCTTTAATGAGGGTAATGAAAAACTGTTTTTT
CASSFNEGNEKLFF
>TRBJ1-6|TRBD1|few|TRBV7-9
TGTGCCAGCGTATTGACAGGGGAGAATTCACCCCTCCACTTT
CASVLTGENSPLHF
>TRBJ2-2|TRBD1|NA|TRBV6-6
TGTGCCAGCAGTCTGACGGGGACAGGGGTAGGGGCGAACACCGGGGAGCTGTTTTTT
CASSLTGTGVGANTGELFF
>TRBJ2-3|NA|NA|TRBV30
TGTGCCTGGAGTGTGTCGGCAGATACGCAGTATTTT
CAWSVSADTQYF
>TRBJ2-7|TRBD1|NA|TRBV28
TGTGCCAGCAGCATAAAAGGACAGGGGACTTACTTC
CASSIKGQGTYF
>TRBJ2-5|NA|NA|TRBV3-1/TRBV3-2
TGTGCCAGCAGCCACACTGACCGGGGAGAGACCCAGTACTTC
CASSHTDRGETQYF
>TRBJ1-5|NA|NA|TRBV7-9
TGTGCCAGCAGCTTAGCGCAGGAACAGCTTAGCAATCAGCCCCAGCATTTT
CASSLAQEQLSNQPQHF
>TRBJ1-2|NA|few|TRBV6-5
TGTGCCAGCAGTCGGACAGCCACTAACTATGGCTACACCTTC
CASSRTATNYGYTF
>TRBJ2-7|TRBD1|NA|TRBV7-9
TGTGCCAGCAGCTGGACAGGAGTCTACGAGCAGTACTTC
CASSWTGVYEQYF
>TRBJ1-1|NA|NA|TRBV19
TGTGCCAGTATGAAGAGAGAAGCTTTCTTT
CASMKREAFF
>TRBJ1-1|NA|NA|TRBV7-9
TGTGCCAGCGTACACCCGAACACTGAAGCTTTCTTT
CASVHPNTEAFF
>TRBJ1-1|NA|NA|TRBV11-3
TGTGCCAGCAGCTTAAAACAGGGTCTGGTAGCTTTCTTT
CASSLKQGLVAFF
>TRBJ2-5|TRBD2|NA|TRBV6-6
TGTGCCAGCAGCCGATCGACTAGCCCCGATTTAGAGACCCAGTACTTC
CASSRSTSPDLETQYF
>TRBJ2-5|TRBD1|NA|TRBV3-1/TRBV3-2
TGTGCCAGCACCCAGGGGGCCCAAGAGACCCAGTACTTC
CASTQGAQETQYF
>TRBJ1-2|NA|NA|TRBV11-2
TGTGCCAGCAGCCCAATTCCGCGCCAGGGGAAAAATGGCTACACCTTC
CASSPIPRQGKNGYTF
>TRBJ2-5|NA|NA|TRBV6-6
TGTGCCAGCAGTAAGGCGGCCGGGACCCAGTACTTC
CASSKAAGTQYF
>TRBJ1-1|NA|NA|TRBV15
TGTGCCACCAGCAGAGATCGGGTGGGTGGGTATGGCACTGAAGCTTTCTTT
CATSRDRVGGYGTEAFF
>TRBJ1-2|NA|NA|TRBV19
TGTGCCAGTAGGGAACGACGAACATTAGAGGGCGGCTACACCTTC
CASRERRTLEGGYTF
>TRBJ2-7|TRBD1|NA|TRBV5-1
TGCGCCAGCGCCCCAGGGGACAGGGTCGGCTACGAGCAGTACTTC
CASAPGDRVGYEQYF
>TRBJ1-2|NA|NA|TRBV27
TGTGCCAGCAGTTTAGGGGGGGCCTTTGGCTACACCTTC
CASSLGGAFGYTF
>TRBJ2-5|TRBD1|NA|TRBV6-6
TGTGCCAGCAGACCCGACAGGGTTTGGGAGACCCAGTACTTC
CASRPDRVWETQYF
>TRBJ1-2|NA|NA|TRBV5-1
TGCGCCAGCAGCTTGGCTCGGGGTCTAAATGGCTACACCTTC
CASSLARGLNGYTF
>TRBJ1-2|TRBD1|NA|TRBV7-2
TGTGCCAGCAGCCCCCGGCTCGGGACAGAACAGTCCTTC
CASSPRLGTEQSF
>TRBJ2-7|TRBD1|few|TRBV19
TGTGCCAGTAGTACGGGACAGGGGGCTTACGAGCAGTACTTC
CASSTGQGAYEQYF
>TRBJ1-2|NA|NA|TRBV6-5
TGTGCCAGCAATCCCGTCAGGGGAGATTACTATGGCTACACCTTC
CASNPVRGDYYGYTF
>TRBJ1-2|TRBD1|NA|TRBV4-1
TGCGCCAGCAGCCAAGCCGCCTCGTCGGTCGGACAGGGGATCTATGGCTACACCTTC
CASSQAASSVGQGIYGYTF
>TRBJ1-5|TRBD1|NA|TRBV5-1
TGCGCCAGCAGCCCGGGACAGCCCAATCAGCCCCAGCATTTT
CASSPGQPNQPQHF
>TRBJ2-7|NA|NA|TRBV21-1
NA
CASSRVGQGAYEQYF
>TRBJ1-1|NA|NA|TRBV12-3/TRBV12-4
TGTGCCTTAAGCACTATCATGAACACTGAAGCTTTCTTT
CALSTIMNTEAFF
>TRBJ2-7|NA|NA|TRBV3-1/TRBV3-2
TGTGCCAGCAGCCAAGAGGCCGACTATAAACTCTACGAGCAGTACTTC
CASSQEADYKLYEQYF
>TRBJ1-2|TRBD1|NA|TRBV7-2
TGTGCCAGCAGCGTGGACAGGGCTTATGGCTACACCTTC
CASSVDRAYGYTF
>TRBJ1-4|TRBD1|NA|TRBV7-9
TGTGCCAGCAGCCCCTCCGGGACAGGGAGGGGGAATGAAAAACTGTTTTTT
CASSPSGTGRGNEKLFF
>TRBJ2-7|NA|once|TRBV25-1
TGTGCCAGCAGTGAATCCCCCTCAGGGGATAGGTACGAGCAGTACTTC
CASSESPSGDRYEQYF
>TRBJ1-4|TRBD1|NA|TRBV28
TGTGCCAGCAGTCGATCCGGGACAGGGGGTGAAAAACTGTTTTTT
CASSRSGTGGEKLFF
>TRBJ1-4|NA|few|TRBV5-1
TGCGCCAGCAGCTGGGAGGGTGATGAAAAACTGTTTTTT
CASSWEGDEKLFF
>TRBJ1-2|TRBD1|NA|TRBV6-5
TGTGCCAGCCAGGGACAGGGTTTTGGTGGCTACACCTTC
CASQGQGFGGYTF
>TRBJ2-7|NA|many|TRBV4-1
TGCGCCAGCAGCCAAGCCCCGGGGGCCTACGAGCAGTACTTC
CASSQAPGAYEQYF
>TRBJ1-5|TRBD1|NA|TRBV5-1
TGCGCCAGCAGCCCCCGGACAGGGTTTAATCAGCCCCAGCATTTT
CASSPRTGFNQPQHF
>TRBJ1-2|TRBD1|few|TRBV19
TGTGCCAGTAGTATAGCGGGACAGGGGCGCTACACCTTC
CASSIAGQGRYTF
>TRBJ2-7|NA|NA|TRBV5-5
TGTGCCAGCAGTTCCCTATACGAGCAGTACTTC
CASSSLYEQYF
>TRBJ1-2|NA|NA|TRBV2
TGTGCGGTCTTGAGGGTGTTGACCGATGGCTACACCTTC
CAVLRVLTDGYTF
>TRBJ1-2|TRBD1|NA|TRBV5-4
TGTGCCAGCAGCCCCCCGGGACAGGGAAACTATGGCTACACCTTC
CASSPPGQGNYGYTF
>TRBJ2-7|TRBD2|few|TRBV7-2
TGTGCCAGCAGCTTAGATAGCGGGGGGCTATACGAGCAGTACTTC
CASSLDSGGLYEQYF
>TRBJ2-1|TRBD2|NA|TRBV7-9
TGTGCCAGCAGCTCTCTAGCGGGGGGGCTAAATGAGCAGTTCTTC
CASSSLAGGLNEQFF
>TRBJ1-2|NA|NA|TRBV7-2
TGTGCCAGCAACCTTGTACTAGTAGGCCTTGGCTACACCTTC
CASNLVLVGLGYTF
>TRBJ1-1|TRBD1|few|TRBV11-2
TGTGCCAGCAGCGTCGGGACAGCGAACACTGAAGCTTTCTTT
CASSVGTANTEAFF
>TRBJ1-1|NA|NA|TRBV7-9
TGTGCCAGCACCTCTGGATTCGGGTACACTGAAGCTTTCTTT
CASTSGFGYTEAFF
>TRBJ1-2|NA|NA|TRBV7-9
TGTGCCAGCAGCTACAACTACGGAGGCACCTTC
CASSYNYGGTF
>TRBJ2-7|NA|NA|TRBV12-3/TRBV12-4
TGTGCCAGCAGCAGCTCCTACGAGCAGTACTTC
CASSSSYEQYF
>TRBJ1-1|NA|NA|TRBV3-1/TRBV3-2
TGTGCCAGCAGCCAAGTTTTCAGTGGCGGCACTGAAGCTTTCTTT
CASSQVFSGGTEAFF
>TRBJ2-3|TRBD2|NA|TRBV18
TGTGCCAGCTCACCACGGCGGCGGGGGGATACGCAGTATTTT
CASSPRRRGDTQYF